Each of the 2 T cell receptor beta chains below was sequenced from the same sample in a study of T cells in women clearing cervical HPV infection. Method: immunoSEQ multiplex PCR; TCRdb's copy keeps in-frame clones and lacks some. The sample has 40,000 to 55,000 clones; the top ten hold about 0.94%. The sample comprised blood buffy coat. These receptors originate from a woman aged 18 to 69 with a cervical HPV16 infection that either progressed to CIN3+ or cleared (not recorded which).

With regard to this clone: Read data end 3 residues before the CDR3 end; the end is taken from the germline J gene. The J gene is TRBJ1-1, the V gene TRBV19; no firm D call. V was cut by 3 bases and J by 0 bases, with 8 bases left in between. The CDR3 extends over 14 amino acids. Germline V gene data show CDR1 as LNHDA and CDR2 as SQIVND (reference sequence). Incomplete CDR3 DNA: TGTGCCAGTAGTATCTCAGACATGAACACTGAA. This gives the protein CASSISDMNTE. The whole CDR3 reads CASSISDMNTEAFF.

Comments on this clone: The sequenced fragment ends 3 residues before the CDR3 boundary, so the rest is inferred from the germline J gene. This chain joins TRBV30 and TRBJ1-1; D is unclear. The CDR3 runs 12 residues. CDR1 and CDR2 (germline): GTSNPN, SVGIG (reference sequence). With 3 bases removed from V and 1 base from J, the gap between germline ends came to 6 bases. CDR3 region: CAWRAGNTEAFF. The sequenced part of the CDR3 DNA is TGTGCCTGGAGGGCGGGGAACACTGAA. The full variable domain, in which reference TRBV30 and TRBJ1-1 provide the parts outside the CDR3, is SQTIHQWPATLVQPVGSPLSLECTVEGTSNPNLYWYRQAAGRGLQLLFYSVGIGQISSEVPQNLSASRPQDRQFILSSKKLLLSDSGFYLCAWRAGNTEAFFGQGTRLTVV.